The 24 T cell receptor beta chains listed next were all sequenced from one sample in a study of T cells in Graves' hyperthyroidism and ophthalmopathy. Amplified TCR beta CDR3 regions derived from RNA transcripts. The study used the HTBI primer set for a first-round RT-PCR of the TCR CDR3. From the multiplex PCR reads, TCRdb called clonotypes with MiXCR, one entry per CDR3 protein. In the table there are under 300,000 distinct CDR3 sequences, about 20% of which are singletons. Sequenced: blood. These receptors were collected from a man aged 25-40 years with Graves' ophthalmopathy.

The J gene is TRBJ1-1, the V gene TRBV30; TRBD1 is a possible D gene (5 bases). CDR1 is GTSNPN, CDR2 SVGIG, per germline (reference sequence). Trimming pared 3 bases from V and 1 base from J, leaving 12 bases between. This CDR3 is 14 amino acids long. As DNA, the CDR3 is TGTGCCTGGAGGCCCCCGGGGGAGAACACTGAAGCTTTCTTT. Translation: CAWRPPGENTEAFF. Looking up the rest from reference TRBV30 and TRBJ1-1 gives the full variable domain: SQTIHQWPATLVQPVGSPLSLECTVEGTSNPNLYWYRQAAGRGLQLLFYSVGIGQISSEVPQNLSASRPQDRQFILSSKKLLLSDSGFYLCAWRPPGENTEAFFGQGTRLTVV.

V is TRBV30 and J is TRBJ2-6; no clear D gene. The CDR3 loop spans 13 amino acids. Germline CDR1 is GTSNPN and CDR2 is SVGIG (reference sequence). V was pared by 0 bases and J by 3 bases, with 3 bases between. CDR3 residues: CAWSVGGANVLTF. In DNA, the CDR3 is TGTGCCTGGAGTGTCGGTGGGGCCAACGTCCTGACTTTC.

At least ten counts were recorded for this clonotype. This chain joins TRBV11-1 and TRBJ2-5; 7 bases are shared with TRBD1. The CDR3 runs to 14 residues. V was clipped by 5 bases and J by 5 bases; unmatched bases: 8. Germline loops: CDR1 SGHAT, CDR2 FQDESV (reference sequence). Here the CDR3 reads CASSLRQGPETQYF. The CDR3 DNA sequence: TGTGCCAGCAGCCTTCGACAGGGTCCCGAGACCCAGTACTTC.

This chain connects TRBV7-9 to TRBJ1-5, with D possibly matching TRBD1 (6 bases). In germline, CDR1 is SEHNR, CDR2 FQNEAQ (reference sequence). Between the trimmed V and J ends, which lost 6 bases and 7 bases, there was a span of 13 bases. The CDR3 is 13 amino acids. The CDR3 region has the DNA TGTGCCAGCAGTATCACAGGGTTCCAGCCCCAGCATTTT. Protein product: CASSITGFQPQHF.

This sequence joins TRBV6-5 and TRBJ1-3; no definite D call. From germline, CDR1 is MNHEY and CDR2 SVGAGI. This CDR3 contains 17 residues. V was trimmed by 1 base and J by 1 base, leaving 14 bases between them. CDR3 nucleotide sequence: TGTGCCAGCAGTTACTTGGGCATCGGGTCTTCTGGAAACACCATATATTTT. Translated, it gives CASSYLGIGSSGNTIYF.

The rearrangement links TRBV12-3 or TRBV12-4 to TRBJ2-2; 8 bases match TRBD1. The trim removed 6 bases at V and 3 bases at J, leaving 24 bases unmatched. The CDR3 sequence is 21 residues long. In nucleotides, the CDR3 is TGTGCCAGCAGGACCCCGGAGACAATTTCCAGACAGGGGTCGGACACCGGGGAGCTGTTTTTT. This sequence encodes CASRTPETISRQGSDTGELFF.

The chain has TRBV5-6 and TRBJ2-7; D uncertain. From germline, CDR1 is SGHDT and CDR2 YYEEEE. The CDR3 extends over 15 amino acids. Trimming removed 3 bases at V and 0 bases at J, with 13 bases between. The DNA for the CDR3 is TGTGCCAGCAGCTCCCTCCGACTGGGCTCCTACGAGCAGTACTTC. It codes for CASSSLRLGSYEQYF. Based on the CDR3 plus reference TRBV5-6 and TRBJ2-7, the full variable domain is DAGVTQSPTHLIKTRGQQVTLRCSPKSGHDTVSWYQQALGQGPQFIFQYYEEEERQRGNFPDRFSGHQFPNYSSELNVNALLLGDSALYLCASSSLRLGSYEQYFGPGTRLTVT.

V usage is TRBV19 and J usage is TRBJ1-1; no clear D. The ends were cut back, 3 bases at V and 0 bases at J, with 8 bases in the middle. Germline V lookup: CDR1 LNHDA, CDR2 SQIVND (reference sequence). The CDR3 has 14 amino acids. CDR3 sequence (DNA): TGTGCCAGTAGTATTTGGGGAATGAACACTGAAGCTTTCTTT. Its translation is CASSIWGMNTEAFF. The whole variable domain, remainder taken from reference TRBV19 and TRBJ1-1, is DGGITQSPKYLFRKEGQNVTLSCEQNLNHDAMYWYRQDPGQGLRLIYYSQIVNDFQKGDIAEGYSVSREKKESFPLTVTSAQKNPTAFYLCASSIWGMNTEAFFGQGTRLTVV.

This clonotype was picked up many times. The chain employs TRBV11-2 and TRBJ2-7; no firm D call. The V gene lost 0 bases and the J gene lost 0 bases, with 9 bases spanning the gap. The germline gives CDR1 SGHAT, CDR2 FQNNGV. The CDR3 spans 15 residues. CDR3 nucleotides: TGTGCCAGCAGCTTAGATGCAGTGGCCTCCTACGAGCAGTACTTC. Translated: CASSLDAVASYEQYF.

The V call is TRBV10-3, the J call TRBJ1-5; TRBD1 matches 7 bases. The CDR3 is 15 amino acids. J was trimmed by 2 bases and V by 2 bases; bases with no gene match: 3. Germline V gene data show CDR1 as ENHRY and CDR2 as SYGVKD. The DNA of the CDR3 is TGTGCCATCAGTGAGCCACAGGGGCGCAATCAGCCCCAGCATTTT. Amino acid sequence: CAISEPQGRNQPQHF.

This clonotype occurred a few times. The rearrangement joins TRBV6-2 or TRBV6-3 to TRBJ2-7; D gene uncertain. V was cut by 2 bases and J by 2 bases, with 13 bases left in between. The CDR3 loop spans 15 amino acids. The germline gives CDR1 MNHEY, CDR2 SVGEGT. The CDR3 DNA follows: TGTGCCAGCAGTTACGGAACAAGACTCGCCTACGAGCAGTACTTC. The encoded protein is CASSYGTRLAYEQYF.

This clonotype showed up many times. The rearrangement joins TRBV28 to TRBJ2-7, with D perhaps TRBD2 (5 bases). The V and J ends lost 2 bases and 0 bases respectively, with 14 bases between them. CDR3 length equals 16 residues. Per germline, CDR1 MDHEN and CDR2 SYDVKM. The CDR3, as DNA: TGTGCCAGCAGTTTAAACGGACTGAAAGACTCCTACGAGCAGTACTTC. Translating it yields CASSLNGLKDSYEQYF.

The chain links TRBV28 to TRBJ2-7; TRBD1 is a possible D gene (5 bases). The length of the CDR3 is 14 residues. CDR1 is MDHEN, CDR2 SYDVKM, per germline. Deletions cut 5 bases from V and 1 base from J, with 12 bases between. This CDR3 is CASSPPDSSYEQYF. The CDR3 DNA sequence: TGTGCCAGCAGTCCCCCCGACAGTTCCTACGAGCAGTACTTC.

V and J are TRBV19 and TRBJ1-2, with 9 bases that match TRBD1. This CDR3 spans 15 amino acids. V trimming: 1 base; J trimming: 4 bases; junction bases outside the gene matches: 4. The germline gives CDR1 LNHDA, CDR2 SQIVND (reference sequence). The chain's CDR3 is CASSIGGTGFYGYTF. As DNA, the CDR3 is TGTGCCAGTAGTATAGGGGGGACAGGGTTCTATGGCTACACCTTC.

This clonotype was counted ten times or more. The rearrangement links TRBV11-2 to TRBJ2-1; perhaps TRBD1 as D (7 bases). V lost 6 bases and J lost 7, with 16 bases in between. The CDR3 is 14 amino acids. Germline V CDR1 and CDR2: SGHAT, FQNNGV. The CDR3 protein is CASRRSTGRNEQFF. The CDR3 DNA sequence: TGTGCCAGCAGACGGTCGACAGGGAGGAATGAGCAGTTCTTC. Based on the CDR3 plus reference TRBV11-2 and TRBJ2-1, the full variable domain is EAGVAQSPRYKIIEKRQSVAFWCNPISGHATLYWYQQILGQGPKLLIQFQNNGVVDDSQLPKDRFSAERLKGVDSTLKIQPAKLEDSAVYLCASRRSTGRNEQFFGPGTRLTVL.

The sample holds a few counts of this clonotype. The rearrangement joins TRBV20-1 to TRBJ2-1; 7 bases match TRBD2. The CDR3 loop spans 16 amino acids. Germline CDR1 DFQATT, CDR2 SNEGSKA (reference sequence). J lost 9 bases, V lost 0 bases, and 14 bases had no gene match. The CDR3 loop reads CSARDSGGSKLSEQFF. In nucleotides, the CDR3 is TGCAGTGCTAGAGATTCTGGCGGGAGTAAGTTAAGTGAGCAGTTCTTC.

The chain uses TRBV12-3 or TRBV12-4 and TRBJ2-3; D is ambiguous. This CDR3 spans 13 amino acids. V lost 5 bases and J lost 7, with 13 bases in between. CDR3 DNA sequence: TGTGCCAGCAGTACCCGGGCGAGGAATACGCAGTATTTT. Residues: CASSTRARNTQYF.

This clonotype has ten or more counts. The chain carries TRBV6-6 and TRBJ1-5; a weak D match, TRBD1 (5 bases). Germline assignment: CDR1 MNHNY and CDR2 SVGAGI (reference sequence). CDR3 size: 16 residues. V dropped 2 bases and J dropped 0 bases, with 11 bases sitting between them. The CDR3 region is CASSYGGSDSNQPQHF. The DNA of the CDR3 is TGTGCCAGCAGTTACGGGGGAAGCGATAGCAATCAGCCCCAGCATTTT.

Written as DNA, the CDR3 is TGTGCCTGGAGTGTTTGGTCGGGGACCCAGTACTTC. This encodes CAWSVWSGTQYF. The chain joins TRBV30 to TRBJ2-5, with D hard to call. The CDR3 has 12 amino acids. Germline-derived CDR1 and CDR2 are GTSNPN and SVGIG (reference sequence). V lost 0 bases to trimming and J lost 7 bases, with 9 bases between them.

This clonotype was detected ten times or more. This chain links TRBV20-1 with TRBJ2-1; 13 nucleotides match TRBD2. CDR1 and CDR2 (germline): DFQATT, SNEGSKA (reference sequence). V dropped 5 bases and J dropped 1; count of bases not matched to a gene: 5. The CDR3 spans 16 residues. The CDR3 loop reads CSAPRTSGRSYNEQFF. The CDR3 DNA is TGCAGTGCTCCACGGACTAGCGGGAGATCCTACAATGAGCAGTTCTTC.

The rearrangement uses TRBV20-1 and TRBJ1-5, with TRBD1 identical over 7 bases. There are 18 residues in the CDR3. Germline CDR1 and CDR2: DFQATT and SNEGSKA (reference sequence). The V gene end was trimmed by 0 bases and the J gene end by 2 bases; junction bases not matched to a gene: 13. The CDR3 DNA reads as TGCAGTGCTAGAGATCCCTCTACAGGGGCCGGGGGCAATCAGCCCCAGCATTTT. Translation gives CSARDPSTGAGGNQPQHF.

This rearrangement joins TRBV6-1 to TRBJ1-6; a possible D gene is TRBD1 (6 bases). Trimming pared 7 bases from V and 7 bases from J, leaving 14 bases between. CDR1 MNHNS and CDR2 SASEGT come from the germline V gene. The CDR3 is 14 residues long. CDR3 nucleotide sequence: TGTGCCAGCACCTTCGGACAGACCAATTCACCCCTCCACTTT. Translated, it gives CASTFGQTNSPLHF.

This chain uses TRBV18 with TRBJ2-1; D remains unclear. Trimming took off 5 bases at V and 6 bases at J, with 8 bases between the two ends. The CDR3 is 12 amino acids. The germline gives CDR1 KGHSH, CDR2 LQKENI. The chain's CDR3 is CASSSVANEQFF. The DNA for the CDR3 is TGTGCCAGCTCATCTGTCGCCAATGAGCAGTTCTTC. Variable domain in full (rest from reference TRBV18 and TRBJ2-1): NAGVMQNPRHLVRRRGQEARLRCSPMKGHSHVYWYRQLPEEGLKFMVYLQKENIIDESGMPKERFSAEFPKEGPSILRIQQVVRGDSAAYFCASSSVANEQFFGPGTRLTVL.

The rearrangement links TRBV27 to TRBJ2-3; D gene ambiguous. From germline, CDR1 is MNHEY and CDR2 SMNVEV (reference sequence). CDR3 length equals 14 residues. V lost 5 bases and J 0 bases, leaving 9 bases between the germline ends. In nucleotides, the CDR3 is TGTGCCAGCAGTCGTAGACTCAGCACAGATACGCAGTATTTT. This sequence encodes CASSRRLSTDTQYF.